This T cell receptor beta chain comes out of a study of T-cell reconstitution after alpha-beta-depleted transplantation in children. The CDR3 runs to 16 residues. Germline V lookup: CDR1 SQVTM, CDR2 ANQGSEA. V was cut by 5 bases and J by 0 bases, with 17 bases left in between. The TCRbeta library incorporated unique molecular identifiers. TCRdb fed the PCR reads into MiXCR, producing one record per CDR3 protein. Counted here are about 610,000 distinct CDR3 sequences, about 10% occurring once; the ten biggest clones make up roughly 3.9%. This clonotype was counted many times. This specimen consisted of PBMCs from the stem cell graft donor, obtained from the stem cell graft. The chain is built from TRBV29-1 and TRBJ2-1; D is perhaps TRBD1 or TRBD2 (5 bases each). The sequence derives from a human donor who donated a stem cell graft to a child with acute myeloid leukemia. CDR3 DNA: TGCAGCGTTCCGGGACGGTACGGAAGCTCCTACAATGAGCAGTTCTTC. Its protein product is CSVPGRYGSSYNEQFF.